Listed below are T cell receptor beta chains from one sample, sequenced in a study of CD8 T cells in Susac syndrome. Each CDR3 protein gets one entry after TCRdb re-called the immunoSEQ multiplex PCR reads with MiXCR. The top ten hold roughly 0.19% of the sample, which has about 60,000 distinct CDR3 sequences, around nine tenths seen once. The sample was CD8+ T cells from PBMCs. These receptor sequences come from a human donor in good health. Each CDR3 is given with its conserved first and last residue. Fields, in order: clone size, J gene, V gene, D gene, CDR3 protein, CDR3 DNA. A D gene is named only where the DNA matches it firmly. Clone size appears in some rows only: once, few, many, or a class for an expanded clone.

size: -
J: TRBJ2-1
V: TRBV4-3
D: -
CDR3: CASSQVGVGSLYRSSYNEQFF
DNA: TGCGCCAGCAGCCAAGTGGGGGTAGGATCTCTTTACCGAAGCTCCTACAATGAGCAGTTCTTC

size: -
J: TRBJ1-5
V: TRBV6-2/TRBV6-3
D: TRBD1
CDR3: CASTSGGQPQHF
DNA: TGTGCCAGCACGTCAGGGGGTCAGCCCCAGCATTTT

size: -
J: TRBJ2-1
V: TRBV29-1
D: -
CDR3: CSAGVGRTTNEQFF
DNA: TGCAGCGCGGGGGTGGGGAGGACGACGAATGAGCAGTTCTTC

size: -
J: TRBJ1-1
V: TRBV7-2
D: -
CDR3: CASSLTPLNTEAFF
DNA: TGTGCCAGCAGCTTAACCCCACTGAACACTGAAGCTTTCTTT

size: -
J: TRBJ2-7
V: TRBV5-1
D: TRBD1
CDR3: CASSDRGGRSYEQYF
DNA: TGCGCCAGCAGCGACCGAGGGGGCCGATCCTACGAGCAGTACTTC

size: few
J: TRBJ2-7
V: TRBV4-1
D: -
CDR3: CASSQDLEAVNEQYF
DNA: TGCGCCAGCAGCCAAGATTTGGAGGCGGTCAACGAGCAGTACTTC

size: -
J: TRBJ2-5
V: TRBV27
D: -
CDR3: CASSFLGGGGNQETQYF
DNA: TGTGCCAGCAGTTTCCTAGGGGGGGGAGGGAACCAAGAGACCCAGTACTTC

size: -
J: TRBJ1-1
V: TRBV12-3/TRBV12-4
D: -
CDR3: CASLGNTEAFF
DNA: TGTGCCAGCCTAGGGAACACTGAAGCTTTCTTT

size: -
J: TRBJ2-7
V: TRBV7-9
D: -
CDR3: CASSLAVYEQYF
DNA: TGTGCCAGCAGCTTAGCTGTCTACGAGCAGTACTTC

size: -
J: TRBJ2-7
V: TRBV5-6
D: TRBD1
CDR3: CASSRDRVFYEQYF
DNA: TGTGCCAGCAGCCGGGACAGGGTCTTCTACGAGCAGTACTTC

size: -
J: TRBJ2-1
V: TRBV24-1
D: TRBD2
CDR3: CATSDPGGGTFYNEQFF
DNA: TGTGCCACCAGTGACCCTGGGGGGGGGACCTTTTACAATGAGCAGTTCTTC

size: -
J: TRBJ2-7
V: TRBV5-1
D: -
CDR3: CASAEPGPLEQYF
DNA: TGCGCCAGCGCGGAGCCGGGCCCCCTCGAGCAGTACTTC

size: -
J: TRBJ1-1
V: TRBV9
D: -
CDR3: CASSVDPRVNTEAFF
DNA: TGTGCCAGCAGCGTAGACCCTCGGGTGAACACTGAAGCTTTCTTT

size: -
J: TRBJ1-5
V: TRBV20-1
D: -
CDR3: CSAHSKGLRDDQPQHF
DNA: TGCAGTGCTCATTCGAAGGGCCTCCGGGATGATCAGCCCCAGCATTTT

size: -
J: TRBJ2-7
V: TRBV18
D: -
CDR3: CASSPPAGPYEQYF
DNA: TGTGCCAGCTCACCCCCGGCAGGGCCCTACGAGCAGTACTTC

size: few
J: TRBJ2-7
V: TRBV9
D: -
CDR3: CASSVGGSTSYEQYF
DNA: TGTGCCAGCAGCGTAGGTGGGAGCACGAGCTACGAGCAGTACTTC

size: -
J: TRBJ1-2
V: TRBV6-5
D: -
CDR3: CASSSRGFWGDGYTF
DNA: TGTGCCAGCAGTTCCCGCGGGTTCTGGGGCGATGGCTACACCTTC

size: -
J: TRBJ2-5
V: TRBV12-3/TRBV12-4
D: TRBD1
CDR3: CASSYIGRGIHQETQYF
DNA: TGTGCCAGCAGTTACATCGGCAGGGGGATCCACCAAGAGACCCAGTACTTC

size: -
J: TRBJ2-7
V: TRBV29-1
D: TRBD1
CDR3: CSVEDVVPGQGLYEQYF
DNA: TGCAGCGTTGAAGATGTCGTCCCGGGACAGGGCCTCTACGAGCAGTACTTC

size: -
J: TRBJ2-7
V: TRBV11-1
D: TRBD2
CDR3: CANSLGAGGPPGQYF
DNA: TGTGCCAACAGCTTGGGAGCGGGGGGACCCCCCGGGCAGTACTTC

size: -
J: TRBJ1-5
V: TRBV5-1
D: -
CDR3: CASSLALGQPQHF
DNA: TGCGCCAGCAGCTTGGCGCTGGGTCAGCCCCAGCATTTT

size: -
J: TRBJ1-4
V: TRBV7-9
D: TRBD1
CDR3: CASSFSGTGNEKLFF
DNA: TGTGCCAGCAGCTTCTCCGGGACAGGGAATGAAAAACTGTTTTTT

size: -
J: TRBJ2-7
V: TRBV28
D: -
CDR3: CASSSPTDGAYEQYF
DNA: TGTGCCAGCAGTTCACCGACCGATGGGGCCTACGAGCAGTACTTC

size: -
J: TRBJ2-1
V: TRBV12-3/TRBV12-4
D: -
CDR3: CASSGTEDEQFF
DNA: TGTGCCAGCAGCGGGACGGAGGATGAGCAGTTCTTC

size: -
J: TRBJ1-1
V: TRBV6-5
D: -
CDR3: CASSYSHGEAFF
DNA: TGTGCCAGCAGTTACTCCCACGGTGAAGCTTTCTTT

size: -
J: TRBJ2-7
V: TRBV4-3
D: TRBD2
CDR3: CASSQVVLAGGPSYEQYF
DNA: TGCGCCAGCAGCCAAGTCGTGCTAGCGGGGGGGCCGTCTTACGAGCAGTACTTC

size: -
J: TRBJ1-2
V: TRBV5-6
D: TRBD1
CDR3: CASIPQGGGLTYGYTF
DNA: TGTGCCAGCATCCCCCAGGGGGGCGGCCTAACTTATGGCTACACCTTC

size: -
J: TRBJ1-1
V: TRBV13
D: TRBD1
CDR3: CASSFDRANTEAFF
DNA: TGTGCCAGCAGCTTCGACAGGGCGAACACTGAAGCTTTCTTT

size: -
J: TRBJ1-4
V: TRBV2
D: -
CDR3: CASVAGEQEKLFF
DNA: TGTGCCAGCGTGGCGGGGGAACAGGAAAAACTGTTTTTT

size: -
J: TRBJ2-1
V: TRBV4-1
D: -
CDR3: CASSQEAGSEQFF
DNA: TGCGCCAGCAGCCAAGAGGCCGGGAGTGAGCAGTTCTTC

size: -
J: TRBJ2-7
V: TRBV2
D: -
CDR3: CASSGTDYEQYF
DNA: TGTGCCAGCAGTGGGACAGACTACGAGCAGTACTTC

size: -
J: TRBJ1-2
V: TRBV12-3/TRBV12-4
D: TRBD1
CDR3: CASSPRDRVNYGYTF
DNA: TGTGCCAGCAGCCCCAGGGACAGGGTAAACTATGGCTACACCTTC

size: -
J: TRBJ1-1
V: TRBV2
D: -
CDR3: CASSEIPVMNTEAFF
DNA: TGTGCCAGCAGTGAAATCCCAGTAATGAACACTGAAGCTTTCTTT

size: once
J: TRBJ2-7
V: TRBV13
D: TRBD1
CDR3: CASSFADRGLHEQYF
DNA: TGTGCCAGCAGCTTCGCGGACAGGGGTCTTCACGAGCAGTACTTC